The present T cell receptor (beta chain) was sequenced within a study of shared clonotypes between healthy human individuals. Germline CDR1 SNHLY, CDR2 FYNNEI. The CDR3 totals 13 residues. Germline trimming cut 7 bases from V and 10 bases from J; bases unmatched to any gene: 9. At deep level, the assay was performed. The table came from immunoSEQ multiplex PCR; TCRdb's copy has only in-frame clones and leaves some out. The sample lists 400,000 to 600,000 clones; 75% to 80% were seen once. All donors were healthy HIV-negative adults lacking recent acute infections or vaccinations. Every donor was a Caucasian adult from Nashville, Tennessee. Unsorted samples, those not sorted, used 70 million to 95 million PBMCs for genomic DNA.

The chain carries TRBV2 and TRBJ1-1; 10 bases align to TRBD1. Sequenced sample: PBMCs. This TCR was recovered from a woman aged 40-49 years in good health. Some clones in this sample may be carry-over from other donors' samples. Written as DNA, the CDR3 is TGTGCCAGCAAGGGGGGGACAGGGGTTGTAGCTTTCTTT. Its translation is CASKGGTGVVAFF.